These 13 T cell receptor beta chains originate from one sample sequenced in a study of T cell repertoires in ileal Crohn's disease. Only in-frame clones appear in the TCRdb table, and some are missing; sequencing was by immunoSEQ multiplex PCR. The sample has a few thousand clones, around 69% seen once. Time point defined: neoterminal ileum biopsy at postoperative endoscopy, about 6 months after surgery. The source material was ileal tissue. Source of these receptors: an adult with Crohn's disease.

This clone was detected a few times. The chain combines TRBV5-1 with TRBJ1-1, with D possibly being TRBD1 (5 bases). The CDR3 length is 14 residues. V was trimmed by 5 bases and J by 7 bases, leaving 18 bases between them. The V gene's germline CDR1 is SGHRS and CDR2 YFSETQ. In nucleotides, the CDR3 is TGCGCCAGCAGAGAACAGGCTGGGCGAGGTGAAGCTTTCTTT. This sequence encodes CASREQAGRGEAFF.

The chain combines TRBV12-5 with TRBJ2-1; 9 bases are shared with TRBD2. Trimming removed 1 base from V and 7 bases from J; junction bases left unmatched: 8. The CDR3 consists of 16 residues. Germline CDR1 reads LGHNT; CDR2 reads FRNRAP. The CDR3 bases are TGTGCTAGTGGTTTGGGCGTAGCGGGAGCCCCGAATGAGCAGTTCTTC. Its protein product is CASGLGVAGAPNEQFF.

The chain has TRBV9 and TRBJ2-2; D not resolved. Germline V gene data show CDR1 as SGDLS and CDR2 as YYNGEE. The V gene lost 0 bases and the J gene lost 0 bases, with 3 bases spanning the gap. CDR3 length: 14 residues. This chain's CDR3 is CASSVATNTGELFF. In DNA, the CDR3 is TGTGCCAGCAGCGTAGCTACGAACACCGGGGAGCTGTTTTTT.

This chain joins TRBV4-2 and TRBJ2-1, with TRBD2 matching over 12 bases. The junction had 2 bases not matched to a gene; V was cut back by 3 bases and J by 2 bases. Looked up from germline, CDR1 is LGHNA and CDR2 is YNFKEQ. This CDR3 region has 16 residues. In DNA, the CDR3 is TGTGCCAGCAGCCAGCTAGCGGGAGGGACCTACAATGAGCAGTTCTTC. As protein: CASSQLAGGTYNEQFF.

This clone came up a few times. The chain recombines TRBV7-8 with TRBJ2-1; 7 bases are a match to TRBD2. This CDR3 is built from 15 residues. V was clipped by 1 base and J by 2 bases; unmatched bases: 2. Per the germline V gene, CDR1 is SGHVS and CDR2 is FQNEAQ. For the CDR3, the DNA is TGTGCCAGCAGCTTAGGGACTAGTACCTACAATGAGCAGTTCTTC. Amino acids: CASSLGTSTYNEQFF.

The rearrangement links TRBV7-6 to TRBJ1-2; D is ambiguous. CDR1 is SGHVS and CDR2 is FNYEAQ in the germline V gene. The CDR3 consists of 15 residues. V was trimmed by 1 base and J by 4 bases, leaving 13 bases between them. For the CDR3, the DNA is TGTGCCAGCAGCTTAGAAGCCTTTAGCATCTATGGCTACACCTTC. Protein: CASSLEAFSIYGYTF. The full variable domain, completed using reference TRBV7-6 and TRBJ1-2, is GAGVSQSPRYKVTKRGQDVALRCDPISGHVSLYWYRQALGQGPEFLTYFNYEAQQDKSGLPNDRFSAERPEGSISTLTIQRTEQRDSAMYRCASSLEAFSIYGYTFGSGTRLTVV.

This chain connects TRBV6-5 to TRBJ2-5; no clear D. Trimming shortened V by 4 bases and J by 3 bases, and 6 bases separated the two germline ends. The germline CDR1 and CDR2 sequences are MNHEY and SVGAGI. The CDR3 is 12 residues long. Here the CDR3 reads CASSSPKETQYF. CDR3 coding DNA: TGTGCCAGCAGTTCGCCTAAAGAGACCCAGTACTTC.

This clone was counted a few times. This rearrangement joins TRBV5-1 to TRBJ2-2; 9 positions match TRBD1. Germline V gene lookup returns CDR1 SGHRS and CDR2 YFSETQ. Trimming removed 4 bases from V and 6 bases from J; junction bases left unmatched: 10. The CDR3 consists of 16 residues. CDR3 bases: TGCGCCAGCAGCACGGGGACAGGGACACATGCCGGGGAGCTGTTTTTT. It codes for CASSTGTGTHAGELFF.

This clone occurred a few times. The CDR3 is CASSITGEIEAFF. In DNA, the CDR3 is TGTGCCAGTAGTATCACAGGGGAGATTGAAGCTTTCTTT. V gene TRBV19 combines with J gene TRBJ1-1; 7 bases fit TRBD1. Germline CDR1 is LNHDA and CDR2 is SQIVND (reference sequence). The CDR3 covers 13 residues. V trimming: 3 bases; J trimming: 7 bases; junction bases outside the gene matches: 5. Based on the CDR3 plus reference TRBV19 and TRBJ1-1, the full variable domain is DGGITQSPKYLFRKEGQNVTLSCEQNLNHDAMYWYRQDPGQGLRLIYYSQIVNDFQKGDIAEGYSVSREKKESFPLTVTSAQKNPTAFYLCASSITGEIEAFFGQGTRLTVV.

By proportion, this clone is medium-sized (0.01 to 0.1%). The rearrangement joins TRBV11-3 to TRBJ1-1; TRBD1 agrees at 8 bases. The CDR3 is 13 amino acids. Trimming removed 5 bases from V and 3 bases from J; junction bases left unmatched: 2. From germline, CDR1 is SGHNT and CDR2 YENEEA. This CDR3 is CASSQDRDTEAFF. The CDR3 DNA sequence: TGTGCCAGCAGCCAGGACAGGGACACTGAAGCTTTCTTT.

The chain links TRBV6-5 to TRBJ2-7; possibly TRBD1 for D (5 bases). This CDR3 is built from 14 residues. The germline V gene has CDR1 MNHEY and CDR2 SVGAGI. The V end lost 7 bases, the J end lost 3 bases, and 16 bases lay between the germline ends. CDR3 sequence reads: CASKVDRSHYEQYV. The CDR3 region has the DNA TGTGCCAGCAAGGTAGACAGATCCCACTACGAGCAGTACGTC.

This clone has more than one count but fewer than ten. The J gene is TRBJ1-5, the V gene TRBV30; maybe TRBD1 (5 bases). V lost 0 bases to trimming and J lost 4 bases, with 13 bases between them. The CDR3 consists of 15 residues. Germline values: CDR1 GTSNPN, CDR2 SVGIG (reference sequence). CDR3 sequence reads: CAWSVGAGRNQPQHF. Written as DNA, the CDR3 is TGTGCCTGGAGTGTTGGGGCAGGGAGGAATCAGCCCCAGCATTTT.

The rearrangement links TRBV4-3 to TRBJ2-5; TRBD1 aligns across 8 bases. The CDR3 loop spans 16 amino acids. Germline V CDR1 and CDR2: LGHNA, YSLEER. Losses at the gene ends were 4 bases for V and 5 bases for J; bases not matched to a gene: 12. CDR3 protein: CASSLTYSTGGETQYF. In DNA, the CDR3 is TGCGCCAGCAGCCTGACCTACTCTACAGGGGGGGAGACCCAGTACTTC.